The 22 T cell receptor beta chains reported below all come from one sample, sequenced in a study of CD8+ T cells in alopecia areata. TCR sequencing used cDNA made by reverse transcription of extracted RNA. Only in-frame clones appear in the TCRdb table, and some are missing; sequencing was by immunoSEQ multiplex PCR. The table records roughly 73,000 clones, 29% of them present only once. Treatment noted: oral pan-JAK inhibitor, 5-10 mg twice daily. The sample consisted of CD8+ T cells sorted from blood, taken at week 4, from a patient treated with tofacitinib. Receptors were obtained from a human donor with alopecia areata.

V usage is TRBV30 and J usage is TRBJ2-3, with a possible D match to TRBD1 (6 bases). Per the germline V gene, CDR1 is GTSNPN and CDR2 is SVGIG (reference sequence). Trimming cost V 5 bases and J 12 bases, with 18 bases left between them. The CDR3 runs 12 residues. The CDR3: CAWEEGQTAQYF. The CDR3 DNA reads TGTGCCTGGGAGGAAGGACAGACGGCTCAGTATTTT.

This clone appeared a single time. This rearrangement joins TRBV19 to TRBJ2-7; D is perhaps TRBD2 (6 bases). V lost 6 bases to trimming and J lost 5 bases, with 14 bases between them. The CDR3 spans 13 residues. Germline lookup yields CDR1 LNHDA and CDR2 SQIVND (reference sequence). This chain's CDR3 is CASRKTSIHEQYF. The CDR3, as DNA: TGTGCCAGTAGAAAAACTAGCATCCACGAGCAGTACTTC.

The chain employs TRBV2 and TRBJ2-1, with 7 bases identical to TRBD1. The CDR3 totals 13 residues. CDR1 and CDR2 (germline): SNHLY, FYNNEI. Trimming took 6 bases from V and 8 from J; bases not matched to a gene: 7. This CDR3 is CASSLLRGHEQFF. CDR3 coding DNA: TGTGCCAGCAGCCTGCTAAGGGGGCATGAGCAGTTCTTC.

A few counts support this clone. The chain joins TRBV29-1 to TRBJ2-2, with a weak D call TRBD2 (5 bases). V shed 2 bases and J shed 5 bases, with 6 bases lying between them. Germline V lookup: CDR1 SQVTM, CDR2 ANQGSEA. The CDR3 is made up of 12 amino acids. This CDR3 is CSVERETGELFF. CDR3 bases: TGCAGCGTTGAACGGGAAACCGGGGAGCTGTTTTTT.

In its sample, this clone was seen a few times. The rearrangement uses TRBV15 and TRBJ1-5, with a possible D match to TRBD1 (5 bases). CDR1 is LNHNV, CDR2 YYDKDF, per germline (reference sequence). Trimming stripped 0 bases from V and 5 bases from J, with 11 bases between. CDR3 length equals 15 residues. Written as DNA, the CDR3 is TGTGCCACCAGCAGAGATACGGCAGGGTATCAGCCCCAGCATTTT. This translates into CATSRDTAGYQPQHF.

The chain joins TRBV5-4 to TRBJ2-7, with D possibly matching TRBD2 (6 bases). The CDR3 runs 14 residues. From germline, CDR1 is SGHNT and CDR2 YYREEE (reference sequence). Trimming removed 3 bases from V and 0 bases from J, with 10 bases in between. CDR3 sequence: CASSSGVSSYEQYF. CDR3 DNA sequence: TGTGCCAGCAGCTCGGGGGTCTCCTCCTACGAGCAGTACTTC.

About this clone: At one boundary the junction diverges from the germline segment, which might be a read error. The chain links TRBV4-1 to TRBJ2-5; possible D gene TRBD2, 6 bases. CDR1 is MGHRA and CDR2 is YSYEKL in the germline V gene. This CDR3 has 14 residues. CDR3 nucleotides: TGCGCAAGCAGCCATACGCGGGGCCAAGAGACCCAGTACTTC. Its protein is CASSHTRGQETQYF.

The chain carries TRBV9 and TRBJ1-1; D unresolved. The V gene lost 2 bases and the J gene lost 4 bases, with 9 bases spanning the gap. This CDR3 has 13 residues. CDR1 SGDLS and CDR2 YYNGEE come from the germline V gene. The CDR3 DNA follows: TGTGCCAGCAGCGTGGGAGTCCTCACTGAAGCTTTCTTT. Translated, it gives CASSVGVLTEAFF.

This chain connects TRBV29-1 to TRBJ2-1; 10 nucleotides agree with TRBD1. Germline CDR1 is SQVTM and CDR2 is ANQGSEA. This CDR3 is 14 amino acids long. Trimming at V came to 7 bases and at J to 3 bases, leaving 6 bases not matched to a gene. The CDR3 region has the DNA TGCAGCGCCGGACAGGGGGACGTCTACAATGAGCAGTTCTTC. It codes for CSAGQGDVYNEQFF.

Remarks on this clone: A read error may produce the germline difference seen at one junction end. The chain links TRBV7-3 to TRBJ2-5, with D possibly matching TRBD2 (7 bases). Germline V CDR1 and CDR2: SGHTA, FQGTGA. This CDR3 has 15 residues. CDR3 in amino acids: CASSQDGGGGETQYF. Here the CDR3 DNA reads TGCGCCAGCAGCCAAGATGGCGGGGGCGGAGAGACCCAGTACTTC.

The chain is built from TRBV11-2 and TRBJ1-2; D gene unclear. Trimming stripped 0 bases from V and 8 bases from J, with 10 bases between. In germline, CDR1 is SGHAT, CDR2 FQNNGV. The CDR3 has 13 residues. CDR3 sequence: CASSLDGLRGYTF. CDR3 bases: TGTGCCAGCAGCTTAGATGGGTTGAGAGGCTACACCTTC. The full variable domain, its missing parts supplied by reference TRBV11-2 and TRBJ1-2, is EAGVAQSPRYKIIEKRQSVAFWCNPISGHATLYWYQQILGQGPKLLIQFQNNGVVDDSQLPKDRFSAERLKGVDSTLKIQPAKLEDSAVYLCASSLDGLRGYTFGSGTRLTVV.

V gene TRBV19 combines with J gene TRBJ2-7; 8 bases are shared with TRBD1. This CDR3 has 14 amino acids. Trimming took 7 bases from V and 3 from J; bases not matched to a gene: 8. CDR1 LNHDA and CDR2 SQIVND come from the germline V gene (reference sequence). The CDR3 nucleotides are TGTGCCAGTAAGTCTGGACAGGGTGTCTACGAGCAGTACTTC. It codes for CASKSGQGVYEQYF.

This chain links TRBV7-7 with TRBJ2-5, with 7 positions matching TRBD1. The CDR3 has 13 amino acids. With 6 bases clipped from V and 7 bases from J, the junction kept 8 bases outside the gene matches. The germline gives CDR1 SSHAT, CDR2 FNYEAQ (reference sequence). CDR3 DNA sequence: TGTGCCAGCAGAGACAGGGTTGCGGGGACCCAGTACTTC. Amino acid sequence: CASRDRVAGTQYF.

This clone was seen a handful of times. The chain carries TRBV2 and TRBJ2-2; maybe TRBD1 (5 bases). CDR3 size: 15 residues. Germline assignment: CDR1 SNHLY and CDR2 FYNNEI. Trimming removed 4 bases from V and 6 bases from J, with 15 bases in between. The CDR3 DNA reads as TGTGCCAGCAGTGCGTTGTCAGGGATTCCCGGGGAGCTGTTTTTT. It specifies CASSALSGIPGELFF.

This clone was observed a handful of times. The chain employs TRBV25-1 and TRBJ1-1; a possible D gene is TRBD1 (5 bases). Germline CDR1 reads MGHDK; CDR2 reads SYGVNS. CDR3 size: 13 residues. V was cut by 7 bases and J by 5 bases, with 14 bases left in between. CDR3 protein: CASTYGGGTEAFF. The CDR3, as DNA: TGTGCCAGCACCTACGGGGGGGGGACTGAAGCTTTCTTT.

This clone has a handful of counts. In nucleotides, the CDR3 is TGTGCCAGCAGTCTGGAGGGTAGGGTGAATCAGCCCCAGCATTTT. It encodes CASSLEGRVNQPQHF. The gene calls are TRBV14 and TRBJ1-5; no clear D gene. Germline V gives CDR1 SGHDN, CDR2 FVKESK. CDR3 size: 15 residues. V was trimmed by 6 bases and J by 4 bases, leaving 16 bases between them.

The chain links TRBV30 to TRBJ2-5, with D possibly matching TRBD2 (7 bases). V lost 8 bases to trimming and J lost 5 bases, with 21 bases between them. Per germline, CDR1 GTSNPN and CDR2 SVGIG (reference sequence). The CDR3 is 14 residues long. CDR3 in amino acids: CAHEGGSPVETQYF. The CDR3 DNA follows: TGTGCCCACGAGGGGGGGAGCCCGGTCGAGACCCAGTACTTC.

This chain joins TRBV30 and TRBJ2-1, with 10 bases fitting TRBD2. The CDR3 is made up of 14 amino acids. Germline CDR1 and CDR2: GTSNPN and SVGIG (reference sequence). The V segment lost 2 bases and the J segment 8 bases; nucleotides outside the gene matches: 6. The chain's CDR3 is CAWSWGLAGDEQFF. In DNA form, the CDR3 reads TGTGCCTGGAGTTGGGGCCTAGCGGGAGATGAGCAGTTCTTC.

This clone occurred a few times. The chain carries TRBV7-8 and TRBJ2-7; the D gene is possibly TRBD2 (5 bases). This CDR3 spans 17 amino acids. CDR1 and CDR2 from the germline V gene are SGHVS and FQNEAQ. Trimming shortened V by 5 bases and J by 1 base, and 21 bases separated the two germline ends. The chain's CDR3 is CASSPYPPGSGSYEQYF. CDR3 sequence (DNA): TGTGCCAGCAGCCCCTACCCCCCGGGGAGTGGGTCCTACGAGCAGTACTTC. Full variable domain (remainder filled in from reference TRBV7-8 and TRBJ2-7): GAGVSQSPRYKVAKRGQDVALRCDPISGHVSLFWYQQALGQGPEFLTYFQNEAQLDKSGLPSDRFFAERPEGSVSTLKIQRTQQEDSAVYLCASSPYPPGSGSYEQYFGPGTRLTVT.

The chain carries TRBV29-1 and TRBJ2-2, with 7 bases that match TRBD1. Germline V lookup: CDR1 SQVTM, CDR2 ANQGSEA. V trimming: 3 bases; J trimming: 4 bases; junction bases outside the gene matches: 2. The CDR3 contains 13 residues. DNA of the CDR3: TGCAGCGTTGAGAGGGGGCGCACCGGGGAGCTGTTTTTT. This translates into CSVERGRTGELFF.

This chain connects TRBV4-1 to TRBJ2-5; 10 positions match TRBD1. The J segment lost 8 bases and the V segment lost 4 bases, leaving 10 bases of the junction unmatched. Germline CDR1 and CDR2: MGHRA and YSYEKL. The CDR3 has 15 residues. In nucleotides, the CDR3 is TGCGCCAGCAGCCCGGGGGGGACAGGGGCCTACACCCAGTACTTC. Encoded protein: CASSPGGTGAYTQYF.

This clone has only a few counts. The genes are TRBV5-5 and TRBJ2-1, with TRBD2 identical over 8 bases. Germline CDR1 and CDR2: SGHKS and YYEKEE (reference sequence). Germline trimming cut 3 bases from V and 7 bases from J; bases unmatched to any gene: 21. The CDR3 length is 19 residues. The CDR3: CASSSIPYSVGLAWNEQFF. In DNA form, the CDR3 reads TGTGCCAGCAGCTCCATACCTTACTCCGTAGGACTAGCCTGGAATGAGCAGTTCTTC.